This T cell receptor (beta chain) was profiled in a study of vaccination effects on CD4 cells after COVID-19. Study-wide points: Vaccine-induced new clones formed most post-vaccine spike-reactive clones in convalescents.

Trimming stripped 0 bases from V and 2 bases from J, with 10 bases between. The CDR3 sequence is 15 residues long. CDR1 MNHEY and CDR2 SVGAGI come from the germline V gene. In the case of this clone: Its antigen remains unidentified.

Clones were read by immunoSEQ multiplex PCR, and TCRdb kept only the in-frame ones, dropping some. The sample shows tens of thousands of clones, approximately 73% of them seen only once. The ViraFEST assay expanded antigen-specific CD4+ T cells with viral peptide pools before sequencing. Investigators separated out CD4+ T cells once more than nine days of culture had passed. Their SARS-CoV-2 infection, verified by PCR, occurred between March and December 2020. The sequence was obtained from a human donor who had a prior SARS-CoV-2 infection. This chain uses TRBV6-5 with TRBJ1-2; a weak D match, TRBD1 (6 bases). The sequenced sample was CD4+ T cells from PBMCs cultured with a peptide pool, obtained before COVID-19 vaccination. CDR3 bases: TGTGCCAGCAGTTACTCGAGGGGGGCAAACTATGGCTACACCTTC. Translating gives CASSYSRGANYGYTF.